The 27 T cell receptor beta chains reported below all come from one sample, sequenced in a study of T-cell reconstitution after alpha-beta-depleted transplantation in children. The TCRbeta library incorporated unique molecular identifiers. TCRdb called the PCR reads again in MiXCR, with one record for every CDR3 protein. Here the sample spans about 640,000 distinct CDR3 sequences, roughly 15% being singletons. The sequenced sample was PBMCs from the stem cell graft donor, obtained from the stem cell graft. The source of these receptors is a human donor who donated a stem cell graft to a child with acute myeloid leukemia.

V gene TRBV30 combines with J gene TRBJ1-5, with TRBD1 matching over 9 bases. Losses at the gene ends were 2 bases for V and 7 bases for J; bases not matched to a gene: 6. Per the germline V gene, CDR1 is GTSNPN and CDR2 is SVGIG (reference sequence). The CDR3 sequence is 14 residues long. The chain's CDR3 is CAWSPGQGGQPQHF. Written as DNA, the CDR3 is TGTGCCTGGAGTCCGGGACAGGGTGGACAGCCCCAGCATTTT.

This clonotype occurred a few times. The rearrangement uses TRBV5-6 and TRBJ1-4, with 9 positions matching TRBD1. With 3 bases clipped from V and 2 bases from J, the junction kept 5 bases outside the gene matches. This CDR3 region has 16 residues. CDR1 and CDR2 from the germline V gene are SGHDT and YYEEEE. DNA for the CDR3: TGTGCCAGCAGCTATCGGACAGGGGTGACTAATGAAAAACTGTTTTTT. It codes for CASSYRTGVTNEKLFF.

The CDR3 is CSVDGGLTGGRSYNEQFF. The CDR3, as DNA: TGCAGCGTTGACGGGGGATTGACAGGAGGCCGTTCCTACAATGAGCAGTTCTTC. V and J are TRBV29-1 and TRBJ2-1; D may be TRBD1 or TRBD2 (6 bases each). The CDR3 is 18 residues long. V lost 3 bases and J lost 1, with 22 bases in between. Germline CDR1 SQVTM, CDR2 ANQGSEA.

This clonotype was detected only a few times. V is TRBV25-1 and J is TRBJ1-4, with D uncertain. The CDR3 is 13 residues long. V lost 3 bases, J lost 8 bases, and 10 bases lay in between. CDR1 and CDR2 from the germline V gene are MGHDK and SYGVNS. In DNA form, the CDR3 reads TGTGCCAGCAGTGACCTCAACGGCGAAAAACTGTTTTTT. Its translation: CASSDLNGEKLFF.

The chain combines TRBV14 with TRBJ2-7; possibly TRBD1 for D (7 bases). The germline V and J ends were trimmed by 3 bases and 7 bases, with 22 bases remaining between them. In germline, CDR1 is SGHDN, CDR2 FVKESK. This CDR3 is 16 amino acids long. The CDR3 nucleotides are TGTGCCAGCAGCCATCGTGGACAGGATGGGGCGGGAGAGCAGTACTTC. Amino acids: CASSHRGQDGAGEQYF.

The V gene is TRBV7-2, the J gene TRBJ2-5; TRBD2 is a possible D gene (6 bases). The CDR3 loop spans 15 amino acids. From germline, CDR1 is SGHTA and CDR2 FQGNSA. The V and J ends lost 4 bases and 5 bases respectively, with 17 bases between them. DNA for the CDR3: TGTGCCAGCAGCTCTACCCTACTAGCTTGGGAGACCCAGTACTTC. Amino acid sequence: CASSSTLLAWETQYF.

This clonotype has just a few counts. This chain joins TRBV19 and TRBJ2-5; weak D call: TRBD1 (6 bases). The CDR3 has 14 residues. Germline loops: CDR1 LNHDA, CDR2 SQIVND (reference sequence). V was shortened by 5 bases and J by 4 bases, with 14 bases between the two germline ends. The CDR3 region is CASSGGHARETQYF. In nucleotides, the CDR3 is TGTGCCAGTAGTGGGGGACACGCTCGAGAGACCCAGTACTTC.

This clonotype was observed a handful of times. The chain is built from TRBV7-8 and TRBJ2-7; D may be TRBD1 or TRBD2 (6 bases each). Trimming left V 4 bases short and J 2 bases short, with 15 bases between. This CDR3 comprises 15 residues. The germline V gene encodes CDR1 SGHVS and CDR2 FQNEAQ. CDR3 protein: CASSSEGGSPYEQYF. CDR3 coding DNA: TGTGCCAGCAGCTCCGAAGGGGGGTCCCCCTACGAGCAGTACTTC.

The CDR3 DNA reads as TGTGCCAGCAGCGCGGAGACAGTCTATAATTCACCCCTCCACTTT. Translation gives CASSAETVYNSPLHF. The chain carries TRBV9 and TRBJ1-6; perhaps TRBD1 as D (5 bases). Trimming pared 3 bases from V and 3 bases from J, leaving 10 bases between. Germline values: CDR1 SGDLS, CDR2 YYNGEE. The CDR3 totals 15 residues.

This clonotype was detected only a few times. The rearrangement uses TRBV5-5 and TRBJ2-5, with D tentatively TRBD2 (6 bases). Trimming took 3 bases from V and 3 from J, leaving 18 bases between them. This CDR3 region has 16 residues. Looked up from germline, CDR1 is SGHKS and CDR2 is YYEKEE (reference sequence). Here the CDR3 DNA reads TGTGCCAGCAGCTATCCAGCAGGGACTGAAGAAGAGACCCAGTACTTC. It yields the protein CASSYPAGTEEETQYF. The whole variable domain, filled in from reference TRBV5-5 and TRBJ2-5, reads DAGVTQSPTHLIKTRGQQVTLRCSPISGHKSVSWYQQVLGQGPQFIFQYYEKEERGRGNFPDRFSARQFPNYSSELNVNALLLGDSALYLCASSYPAGTEEETQYFGPGTRLLVL.

This clonotype was found once. The J gene is TRBJ2-5, the V gene TRBV12-3 or TRBV12-4; D remains unclear. V lost 6 bases, J lost 3 bases, and 8 bases lay in between. The CDR3 is 12 amino acids. The CDR3 here is CASRFTEETQYF. In nucleotides, the CDR3 is TGTGCCAGCAGATTCACGGAAGAGACCCAGTACTTC.

This clonotype has ten or more counts. The J gene is TRBJ1-5, the V gene TRBV10-3, with 9 nucleotides matching TRBD1. Germline assignment: CDR1 ENHRY and CDR2 SYGVKD. The CDR3 runs 15 residues. V was pared by 0 bases and J by 7 bases, with 4 bases of the junction left unmatched. The CDR3 is CAISESDRGYQPQHF. The CDR3 DNA reads TGTGCCATCAGTGAGTCGGACAGGGGTTACCAGCCCCAGCATTTT.

This clonotype was recorded a few times. This chain connects TRBV29-1 to TRBJ2-6; either TRBD1 or TRBD2 may fit D (5 bases each). Trimming shortened V by 7 bases and J by 1 base, and 8 bases separated the two germline ends. Germline V gene lookup returns CDR1 SQVTM and CDR2 ANQGSEA. The CDR3 extends over 13 amino acids. The CDR3 nucleotides are TGCAGCGCGGGGCCGTCTGGGGCCAACGTCCTGACTTTC. Encoded protein: CSAGPSGANVLTF.

The genes are TRBV11-2 and TRBJ2-1, with D tentatively TRBD1 or TRBD2 (5 bases each). The CDR3 has 14 amino acids. Between the trimmed V and J ends, which lost 1 base and 8 bases, there was a span of 12 bases. Germline V CDR1 and CDR2: SGHAT, FQNNGV. The CDR3 here is CASSLAGGLDEQFF. As DNA, the CDR3 is TGTGCCAGCAGCTTAGCTGGGGGTCTCGATGAGCAGTTCTTC.

This clonotype was observed at least ten times. The chain employs TRBV20-1 and TRBJ2-3; D possibly corresponds to TRBD2 (5 bases). Per the germline V gene, CDR1 is DFQATT and CDR2 is SNEGSKA (reference sequence). The CDR3 extends over 14 amino acids. V was trimmed by 5 bases and J by 11 bases, leaving 23 bases between them. For the CDR3, the DNA is TGCAGTGCTCACCAGTTGCCCCCGGGGAGAGGGCAGTATTTT. Translation: CSAHQLPPGRGQYF.

The chain has TRBV10-1 and TRBJ2-1, with 9 nucleotides matching TRBD2. The ends lost 7 bases at V and 3 bases at J; junction bases unmatched: 7. CDR1 is WNHNN and CDR2 is SYGVQD in the germline V gene (reference sequence). This CDR3 spans 15 amino acids. Here the CDR3 DNA reads TGCGCCAGCAATTTAGCGGGGGACTGCTACAATGAGCAGTTCTTC. Its translation: CASNLAGDCYNEQFF.

This clonotype was detected ten times or more. The chain couples TRBV29-1 to TRBJ1-2; maybe TRBD1 (6 bases). Trimming shortened V by 3 bases and J by 3 bases, and 17 bases separated the two germline ends. The CDR3 totals 15 residues. CDR1 is SQVTM and CDR2 is ANQGSEA in the germline V gene. The CDR3: CSVEVPGKGDYGYTF. The CDR3, as DNA: TGCAGCGTTGAGGTCCCGGGGAAGGGGGACTATGGCTACACCTTC.

This chain uses TRBV28 with TRBJ2-5; D not resolved. Trimming shortened V by 6 bases and J by 2 bases, and 7 bases separated the two germline ends. Germline V CDR1 and CDR2: MDHEN, SYDVKM. The CDR3 has 12 amino acids. CDR3: CASRLPQETQYF. In DNA, the CDR3 is TGTGCCAGCAGGTTACCACAAGAGACCCAGTACTTC.

This clonotype has only a few counts. The CDR3 sequence: CSARDRRGSTGANVLTF. As DNA, the CDR3 is TGCAGTGCTAGAGATCGTCGGGGATCAACCGGGGCCAACGTCCTGACTTTC. The genes are TRBV20-1 and TRBJ2-6; the D gene is possibly TRBD2 (5 bases). CDR3 length: 17 residues. V gave up 0 bases and J gave up 4 bases, with 16 bases separating them. The V gene's germline CDR1 is DFQATT and CDR2 SNEGSKA (reference sequence).

The rearrangement joins TRBV7-9 to TRBJ2-7; tentative D call: TRBD2 (6 bases). CDR1 and CDR2 from the germline V gene are SEHNR and FQNEAQ (reference sequence). This CDR3 region has 12 residues. Trimming removed 5 bases from V and 7 bases from J, with 12 bases in between. The CDR3 coding sequence is TGTGCCAGCAGCATGGGACTGGGGGAGCAGTACTTC. Translated, it gives CASSMGLGEQYF.

This clonotype was detected a few times. This chain joins TRBV12-3 or TRBV12-4 and TRBJ1-1; D uncertain. V lost 6 bases, J lost 3 bases, and 11 bases lay in between. The length of the CDR3 is 13 residues. The DNA of the CDR3 is TGTGCCAGCAGCCCCGGGCCGTACACTGAAGCTTTCTTT. Its translation is CASSPGPYTEAFF.

The table lists this clonotype with many counts. The chain has TRBV20-1 and TRBJ2-7; 9 bases align to TRBD1. The CDR3 contains 15 residues. Germline V gene data show CDR1 as DFQATT and CDR2 as SNEGSKA (reference sequence). The junction had 7 bases not matched to a gene; V was cut back by 4 bases and J by 0 bases. CDR3 loop: CSATAQGAPSYEQYV. Written as DNA, the CDR3 is TGCAGTGCTACCGCACAGGGGGCTCCCTCCTACGAGCAGTACGTC.

Only a few counts were recorded for this clonotype. The chain employs TRBV6-5 and TRBJ2-5, with 11 nucleotides matching TRBD2. The V segment lost 6 bases and the J segment 5 bases; nucleotides outside the gene matches: 8. The CDR3 runs 15 residues. CDR1 is MNHEY, CDR2 SVGAGI, per germline. The DNA of the CDR3 is TGTGCCAGCAGCCGGTCACTAGCGGGGGAGGAGACCCAGTACTTC. Its protein is CASSRSLAGEETQYF.

The chain combines TRBV24-1 with TRBJ2-2; TRBD1 is a possible D gene (5 bases). The CDR3 has 14 residues. Germline V gene sequence: CDR1 KGHDR, CDR2 SFDVKD. V lost 4 bases, J lost 5 bases, and 10 bases lay in between. The CDR3 nucleotides read TGTGCCACCAGTGAAGCAGGGTGGACCGGGGAGCTGTTTTTT. Translating it yields CATSEAGWTGELFF.

This clonotype was detected ten times or more. The gene calls are TRBV12-3 or TRBV12-4 and TRBJ2-7; no clear D. Between the trimmed V and J ends, which lost 8 bases and 7 bases, there was a span of 9 bases. The CDR3 has 10 amino acids. The CDR3 sequence is CASPDNEQYV. The CDR3, as DNA: TGTGCCAGCCCTGATAATGAGCAGTACGTC.

The table lists this clonotype with a few counts. The chain links TRBV20-1 to TRBJ2-2; TRBD2 aligns across 8 bases. The germline V gene has CDR1 DFQATT and CDR2 SNEGSKA (reference sequence). CDR3 size: 17 residues. The V gene end was trimmed by 1 base and the J gene end by 6 bases; junction bases not matched to a gene: 13. The CDR3 spells CSARVLKPGLGPGELFF. CDR3 in DNA: TGCAGTGCTAGAGTCTTAAAACCGGGACTAGGTCCCGGGGAGCTGTTTTTT.

This clonotype has ten or more counts. V and J are TRBV15 and TRBJ2-5; possibly TRBD1 for D (6 bases). The CDR3 runs 15 residues. Between the trimmed V and J ends, which lost 3 bases and 5 bases, there was a span of 16 bases. Germline CDR1 and CDR2: LNHNV and YYDKDF (reference sequence). In nucleotides, the CDR3 is TGTGCCACCAGCAGGGTCGAGGGGGTCGGTGAGACCCAGTACTTC. Residues: CATSRVEGVGETQYF.